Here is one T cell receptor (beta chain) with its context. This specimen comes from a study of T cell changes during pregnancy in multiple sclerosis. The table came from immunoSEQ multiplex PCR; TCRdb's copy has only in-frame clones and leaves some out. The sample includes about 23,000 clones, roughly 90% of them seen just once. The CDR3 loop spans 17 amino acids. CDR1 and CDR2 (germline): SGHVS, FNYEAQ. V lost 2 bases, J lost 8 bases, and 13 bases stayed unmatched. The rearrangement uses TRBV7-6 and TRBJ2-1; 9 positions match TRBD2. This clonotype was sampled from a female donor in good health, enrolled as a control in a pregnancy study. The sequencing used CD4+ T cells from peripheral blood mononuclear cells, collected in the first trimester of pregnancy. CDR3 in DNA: TGTGCCAGCAGCTTAACCTCTCCGCGCGGGGGGGCAGATGAGCAGTTCTTC. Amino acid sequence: CASSLTSPRGGADEQFF.